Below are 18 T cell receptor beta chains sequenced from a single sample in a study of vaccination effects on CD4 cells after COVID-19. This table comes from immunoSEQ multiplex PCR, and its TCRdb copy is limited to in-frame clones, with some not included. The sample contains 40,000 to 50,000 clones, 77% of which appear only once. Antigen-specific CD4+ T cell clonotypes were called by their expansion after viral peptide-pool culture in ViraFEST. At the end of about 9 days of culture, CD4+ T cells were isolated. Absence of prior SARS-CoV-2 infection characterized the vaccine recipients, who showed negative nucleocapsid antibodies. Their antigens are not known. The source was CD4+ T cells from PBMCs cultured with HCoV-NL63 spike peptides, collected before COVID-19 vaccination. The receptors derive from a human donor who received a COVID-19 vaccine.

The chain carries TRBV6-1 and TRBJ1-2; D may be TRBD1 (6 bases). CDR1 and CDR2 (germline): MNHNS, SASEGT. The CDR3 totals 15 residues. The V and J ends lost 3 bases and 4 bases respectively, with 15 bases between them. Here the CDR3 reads CASSDNSKGGYGYTF. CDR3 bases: TGTGCCAGCAGTGACAACAGCAAAGGGGGCTATGGCTACACCTTC.

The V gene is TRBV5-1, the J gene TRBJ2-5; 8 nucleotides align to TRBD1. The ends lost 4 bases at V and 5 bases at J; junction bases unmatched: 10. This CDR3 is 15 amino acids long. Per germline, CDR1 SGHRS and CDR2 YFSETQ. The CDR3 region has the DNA TGCGCCAGCAGCCCAACCGCAGGGGGCCGGGAGACCCAGTACTTC. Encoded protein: CASSPTAGGRETQYF.

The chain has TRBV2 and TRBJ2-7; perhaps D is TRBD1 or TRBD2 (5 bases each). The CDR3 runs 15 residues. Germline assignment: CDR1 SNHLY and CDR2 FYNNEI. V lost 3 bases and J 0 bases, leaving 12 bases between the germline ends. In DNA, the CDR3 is TGTGCCAGCAGTGAGGGACCCGCGAGCTCCTACGAGCAGTACGTC. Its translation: CASSEGPASSYEQYV.

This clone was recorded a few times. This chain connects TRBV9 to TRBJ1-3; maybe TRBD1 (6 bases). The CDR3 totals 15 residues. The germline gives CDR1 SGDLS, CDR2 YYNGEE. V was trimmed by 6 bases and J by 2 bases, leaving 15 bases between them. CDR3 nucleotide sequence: TGTGCCAGCACCCCTAGGGGGGCAGCTGGAAACACCATATATTTT. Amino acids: CASTPRGAAGNTIYF.

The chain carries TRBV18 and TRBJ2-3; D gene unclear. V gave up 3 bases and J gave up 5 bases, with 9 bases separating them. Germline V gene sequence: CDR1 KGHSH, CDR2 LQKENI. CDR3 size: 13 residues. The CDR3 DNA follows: TGTGCCAGCTCACCCCAGGCTGAAGATACGCAGTATTTT. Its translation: CASSPQAEDTQYF. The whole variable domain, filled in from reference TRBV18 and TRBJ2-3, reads NAGVMQNPRHLVRRRGQEARLRCSPMKGHSHVYWYRQLPEEGLKFMVYLQKENIIDESGMPKERFSAEFPKEGPSILRIQQVVRGDSAAYFCASSPQAEDTQYFGPGTRLTVL.

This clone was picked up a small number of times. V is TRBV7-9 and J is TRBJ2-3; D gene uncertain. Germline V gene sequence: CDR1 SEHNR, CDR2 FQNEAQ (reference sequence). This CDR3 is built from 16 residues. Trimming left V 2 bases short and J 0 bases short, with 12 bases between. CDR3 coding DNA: TGTGCCAGCAGCTTAATCGGACGGCCAAGCACAGATACGCAGTATTTT. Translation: CASSLIGRPSTDTQYF.

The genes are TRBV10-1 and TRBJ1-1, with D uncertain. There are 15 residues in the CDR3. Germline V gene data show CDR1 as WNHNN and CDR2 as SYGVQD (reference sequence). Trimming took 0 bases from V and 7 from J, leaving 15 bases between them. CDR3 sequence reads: CASSESKFWGDEAFF. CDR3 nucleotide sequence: TGCGCCAGCAGTGAGTCCAAATTTTGGGGAGATGAAGCTTTCTTT.

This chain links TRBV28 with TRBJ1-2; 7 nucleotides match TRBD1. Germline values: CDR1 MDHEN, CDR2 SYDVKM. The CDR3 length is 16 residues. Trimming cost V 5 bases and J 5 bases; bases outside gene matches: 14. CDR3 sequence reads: CASSISGTAYGYGYTF. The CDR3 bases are TGTGCCAGCAGTATCTCCGGGACAGCGTATGGTTATGGCTACACCTTC.

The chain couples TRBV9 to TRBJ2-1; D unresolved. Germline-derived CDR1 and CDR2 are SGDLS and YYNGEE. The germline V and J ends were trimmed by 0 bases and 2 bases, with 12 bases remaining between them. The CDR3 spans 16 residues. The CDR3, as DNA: TGTGCCAGCAGCGTAGCGCCTATGACCGCCTACAATGAGCAGTTCTTC. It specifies CASSVAPMTAYNEQFF.

The CDR3 here is CATSRDQGFYEQYV. The CDR3 DNA sequence: TGTGCCACCAGCAGAGACCAGGGTTTCTACGAGCAGTACGTC. V is TRBV15 and J is TRBJ2-7; a possible D gene is TRBD1 (5 bases). CDR3 length: 14 residues. Germline values: CDR1 LNHNV, CDR2 YYDKDF (reference sequence). Trimming left V 0 bases short and J 3 bases short, with 9 bases between.

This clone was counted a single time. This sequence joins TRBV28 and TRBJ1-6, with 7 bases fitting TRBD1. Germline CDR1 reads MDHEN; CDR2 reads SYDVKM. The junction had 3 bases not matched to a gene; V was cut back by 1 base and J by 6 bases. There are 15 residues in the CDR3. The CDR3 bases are TGTGCCAGCAGTTTATTTGGGACAGTTAATTCACCCCTCCACTTT. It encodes CASSLFGTVNSPLHF.

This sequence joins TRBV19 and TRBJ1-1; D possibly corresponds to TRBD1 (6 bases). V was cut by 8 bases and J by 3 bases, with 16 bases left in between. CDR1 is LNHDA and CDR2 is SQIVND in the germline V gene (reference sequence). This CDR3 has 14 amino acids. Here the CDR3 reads CASRSRGKYTEAFF. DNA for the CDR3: TGTGCCAGTCGAAGCAGGGGAAAATACACTGAAGCTTTCTTT.

As DNA, the CDR3 is TGTGCCAGCAGTTCCCCCCGGGGAGGGAATGAGCAGTTCTTC. Amino acids: CASSSPRGGNEQFF. The chain couples TRBV6-5 to TRBJ2-1; 7 bases are shared with TRBD2. The germline gives CDR1 MNHEY, CDR2 SVGAGI. The trim removed 4 bases at V and 7 bases at J, leaving 7 bases unmatched. The CDR3 runs to 14 residues.

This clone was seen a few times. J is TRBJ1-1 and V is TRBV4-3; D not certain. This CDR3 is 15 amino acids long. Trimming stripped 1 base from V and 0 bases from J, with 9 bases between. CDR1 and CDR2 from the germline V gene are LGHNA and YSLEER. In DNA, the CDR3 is TGCGCCAGCAGCCAAGTGCGGACCTTGAACACTGAAGCTTTCTTT. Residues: CASSQVRTLNTEAFF.

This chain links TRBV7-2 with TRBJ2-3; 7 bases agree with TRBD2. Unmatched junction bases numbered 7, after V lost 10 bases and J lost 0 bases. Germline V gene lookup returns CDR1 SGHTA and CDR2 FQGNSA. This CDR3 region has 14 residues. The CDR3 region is CAISGSFSTDTQYF. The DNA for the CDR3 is TGTGCCATTAGCGGGTCCTTCAGCACAGATACGCAGTATTTT.

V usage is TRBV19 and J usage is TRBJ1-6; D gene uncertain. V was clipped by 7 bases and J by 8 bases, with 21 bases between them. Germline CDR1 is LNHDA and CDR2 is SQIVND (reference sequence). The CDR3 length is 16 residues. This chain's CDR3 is CASKRDTTRQHSPLHF. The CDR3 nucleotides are TGTGCCAGTAAACGCGACACCACGAGACAACATTCACCCCTCCACTTT.

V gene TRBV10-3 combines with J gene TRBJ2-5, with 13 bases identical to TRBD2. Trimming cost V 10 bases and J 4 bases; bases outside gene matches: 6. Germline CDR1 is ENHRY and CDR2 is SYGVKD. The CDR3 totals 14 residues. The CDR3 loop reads CATGTSGDLETQYF. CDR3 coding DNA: TGTGCCACGGGGACTAGCGGGGATTTAGAGACCCAGTACTTC.

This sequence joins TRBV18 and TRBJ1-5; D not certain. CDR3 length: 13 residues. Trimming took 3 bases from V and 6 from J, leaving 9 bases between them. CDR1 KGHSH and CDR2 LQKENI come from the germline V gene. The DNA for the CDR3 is TGTGCCAGCTCACCGGCGGAGAGTCAGCCCCAGCATTTT. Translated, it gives CASSPAESQPQHF.